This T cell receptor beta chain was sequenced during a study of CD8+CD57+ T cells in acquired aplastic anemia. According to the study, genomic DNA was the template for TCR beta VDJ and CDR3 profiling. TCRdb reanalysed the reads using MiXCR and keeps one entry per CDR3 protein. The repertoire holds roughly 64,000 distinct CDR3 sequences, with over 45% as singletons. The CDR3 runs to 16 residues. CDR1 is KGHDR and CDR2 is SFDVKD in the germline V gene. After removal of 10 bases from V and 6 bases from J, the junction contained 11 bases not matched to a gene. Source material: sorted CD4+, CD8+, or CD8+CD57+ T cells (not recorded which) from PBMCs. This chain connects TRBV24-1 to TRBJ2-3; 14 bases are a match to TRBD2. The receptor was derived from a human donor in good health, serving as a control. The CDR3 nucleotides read TGTGCCACGACCGGGACTAGCGGGAGTCCATCGGATACGCAGTATTTT. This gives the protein CATTGTSGSPSDTQYF.